This TCR beta chain was identified during a study of molecular identifiers for immune sequencing clone quantification. Study-level information: For replicates, RNA isolated from around 20,000 or 99,000 naive CD8 cells was divided into five portions, of which four were sequenced. Study-wide points: Should identical TCR molecules share a barcode, the sizes of highly expanded clones could be underestimated. In naive cells, under 1% of molecules belonged to clones above 20 RNA copies, against over 99% in effector cells. Researchers reportedly could pick up spiked Jurkat TCR RNA from one cell mixed into one million naive cells.

The CDR3 is 14 amino acids. Trimming took 6 bases from V and 0 from J, leaving 15 bases between them. CDR1 is SQVTM, CDR2 ANQGSEA, per germline. This clonotype was detected ten times or more. Its antigen is not known. Each CDR3 protein gets one entry after TCRdb re-called the PCR reads with MiXCR. The profile shows more than 450,000 distinct CDR3 sequences, roughly 26% of them singletons. The sample consisted of naive CD8+ T cells from blood, with Jurkat cell RNA spiked in. Stated subset: FACS-sorted CD8+CD4-CCR7+CD45RA+ naive T cells. The TCR was taken from a human donor in good health. Some libraries in this study had Jurkat cell RNA spiked in. The chain employs TRBV29-1 and TRBJ2-7; weak D call: TRBD1 (6 bases). The CDR3 here is CSVNPGQSSYEQYF. The CDR3 DNA reads as TGCAGCGTGAACCCGGGACAAAGCTCCTACGAGCAGTACTTC.